The entry below describes one TCR beta chain. The record originates from a study of cytomegalovirus exposure and HLA in healthy donors. At the level of the study: From HLA-typed donors, an early data release held around 80 million unique TCRs.

PCR employed 60 Vbeta and 13 Jbeta primers. Libraries were prepared by immunoSEQ multiplex PCR; TCRdb keeps only in-frame clonotypes and omits some of them. This sample has over 50,000 clones, with 65% to 80% found just once. Per the germline V gene, CDR1 is LNHDA and CDR2 is SQIVND (reference sequence). The CDR3 length is 13 residues. The V and J ends lost 7 bases and 4 bases respectively, with 11 bases between them. V gene TRBV19 combines with J gene TRBJ1-3; D is unclear. The sequencing sample was made of PBMCs. This receptor was obtained from a middle-aged man in good health and CMV-seropositive. CDR3 amino acids: CASTGLGGNTIYF. CDR3 nucleotides: TGTGCCAGTACTGGACTTGGCGGAAACACCATATATTTT.